This T cell receptor (beta chain) was profiled in a study of blood T cell repertoires in COVID-19 (dated by TCRdb to 2020 to 2021). Study-wide context: The collaborator samples originated in the United States, Italy and Spain and spanned the acute and convalescent phases of COVID-19. The repertoires were made available in a free public database intended to serve as a resource for research on the immune response to SARS-CoV-2. The prospective study material was composed of cDNA or gDNA derived from T cells, B-cell-depleted T cells, or PBMCs. Where HLA class I and class II types were available, the types were taken from metadata supplied by the sample provider, not from assay-based typing. Deeply sampled blood TCRbeta repertoires from subjects exposed to, actively infected with, or recovered from COVID-19 were included in the dataset. The samples were drawn from the first 160 participants of the ongoing ImmuneRACE study and from over 950 subjects provided by 6 global collaborators. Nearly every sample came with metadata listing a de-identified subject ID, COVID-19 status, age in years and sex.

This clone was counted a single time. The specificity of this receptor is unknown. Per-nucleotide qualities are absent, and no much larger clonotype sits a single base away. The collaborating institutions used their own protocols to collect whole blood in K2EDTA tubes. For TCRbeta analysis, collaborators shipped samples in one of three forms: frozen whole blood, isolated PBMCs, or DNA extracted from either of those sample types. The germline V gene provides CDR1 SQVTM and CDR2 ANQGSEA. Trimming removed 4 bases from V and 5 bases from J; the gene matches leave 4 bases unexplained. The CDR3 holds 13 amino acids from the cysteine to the phenylalanine. Of the read, only the CDR3 DNA is kept; its 39 bases are in frame from base 1. The immunoSEQ Assay, a bias-controlled multiplex PCR, was used to amplify TCRbeta CDR3 regions from genomic DNA. Per the original workflow: Within the assay, amplification of reference gene primers was used to estimate how many nucleated cells each sample contained. To quantify the absolute abundance of each unique TCRbeta CDR3 rearrangement, sequence reads were collapsed and filtered. For each sample, productive Simpson clonality was calculated by taking the square root of Simpson's diversity index across productive rearrangements. Drawn from immuneACCESS, this table holds only the in-frame rearrangements with V and J called that TCRdb kept. Clones are partly lost; checked studies trace under half to an unresolved V gene and leave the rest unexplained. The V and J calls and the clone size are those of that table, but D and trimming were determined from the DNA. The sample records 150,000 to 180,000 clones, approximately 90% of which are singletons. Over 2% of the sample rests with the top ten.

Study-wide findings and limitations: The amount of clinical and demographic metadata varied by source and participant and was provided uncurated.

The source material was peripheral blood. The chain links TRBV29-1 with TRBJ2-3; 9 of the junction bases match TRBD2. The sequence was obtained from a woman in her 70s with acute or convalescent COVID-19. The bases read TGCAGCGTTGGGGCGGGGGGGAGAGATACGCAGTATTTT. Translated, it gives CSVGAGGRDTQYF.